This is a list of T cell receptor beta chains from one sample in a study of CD8 T cells in ankylosing spondylitis. TCRdb itself ran the 5' RACE reads through MiXCR, one entry per CDR3 protein. Of a few hundred thousand distinct CDR3 sequences in the sample, 18% were seen once. The sequencing sample was made of blood, either unsorted or a sorted T cell fraction (not recorded which). Receptors originate from a male donor with ankylosing spondylitis or in good health (not recorded which). Each CDR3 is given with its conserved first and last residue. The order of the fields is J gene, V gene, clone size, D gene, CDR3 DNA, CDR3 protein. A D gene is named only where the DNA matches it firmly. Not every row has a clone size; where given, it reads once, few, many or a size class.

TRBJ2-5 TRBV19 NA TRBD2 TGTGCCAGTAGGGGACTAGCGGGAGGGCCCCAAGAGACCCAGTACTTC CASRGLAGGPQETQYF
TRBJ2-7 TRBV7-3 NA NA TGTGCCAGCAGTTACTATGGGGGGATCTCCTACGAGCAGTACTTC CASSYYGGISYEQYF
TRBJ2-3 TRBV29-1 many TRBD2 TGCAGCGTCGAAGGACTAGCGGGCCGCACAGATACGCAGTATTTT CSVEGLAGRTDTQYF
TRBJ1-1 TRBV7-9 NA NA TGTGCCAGCAGCTTAATGAAGGATCAAGCTTTCTTT CASSLMKDQAFF
TRBJ2-1 TRBV7-2 few TRBD1 TGTGCCAGCAGCGCGACAGGGTCTGCCTACAATGAGCAGTTCTTC CASSATGSAYNEQFF
TRBJ2-3 TRBV29-1 few NA TGCAGCGGCGAAGGGACTCCTGAGAGTACAGATACGCAGTATTTT CSGEGTPESTDTQYF
TRBJ2-1 TRBV5-6 NA TRBD2 TGTGCCAGCAGCTTGGCCGGACTAGCCGAGGGGAATGAGCAGTTCTTC CASSLAGLAEGNEQFF
TRBJ2-3 TRBV10-3 few NA TGTGCCATCAGTGAAATTCAGCCAGATACGCAGTATTTT CAISEIQPDTQYF
TRBJ2-2 TRBV14 few TRBD2 TGTGCCAGCAGCCATCCGGGACTAGCGGCTCAAGGGTACACCGGGGAGCTGTTTTTT CASSHPGLAAQGYTGELFF
TRBJ2-3 TRBV7-9 NA NA TGTGCCAGCAGCTTCGTTGTCATAGATACGCAGTATTTT CASSFVVIDTQYF
TRBJ2-7 TRBV15 few NA TGTGCCACCAGCAGAGATCCAGGCATCTACGAGCAGTACTTC CATSRDPGIYEQYF
TRBJ2-5 TRBV7-8 NA TRBD2 TGTGCCAGCAGCCCGGGGACTAGCGGGAGTGTTGAGACCCAGTACTTC CASSPGTSGSVETQYF
TRBJ2-7 TRBV29-1 NA NA TGCAGCGCCAGAGGTAGGGCAAGCTCCTACGAGCAGTACTTC CSARGRASSYEQYF
TRBJ2-7 TRBV2 NA NA TGTGCCAGCAGGGAGGTGGAGCCCGATTACGAGCAGTACTTC CASREVEPDYEQYF
TRBJ1-5 TRBV11-2 many NA TGTGCCAGCAGCTTTGGGGGAAATCAGCCCCAGCATTTT CASSFGGNQPQHF
TRBJ2-5 TRBV4-1 NA NA TGCGCCAGCAGCCAAAGTCCCGTACCGGGAGCAGAGCTCCAAGAGACCCAGTACTTC CASSQSPVPGAELQETQYF
TRBJ1-3 TRBV9 few NA TGTGCCAGCAGCGTATACGCTTGGCCTGGAAACACCATATATTTT CASSVYAWPGNTIYF
TRBJ1-5 TRBV6-5 few NA TGTGCCAGCAGTTTCCGGAGCAATCAGCCCCAGCATTTT CASSFRSNQPQHF
TRBJ2-5 TRBV20-1 NA TRBD2 TGCAGTGCTAGGGGGCGGCGGGAGGGTCAAGAGACCCAGTACTTC CSARGRREGQETQYF
TRBJ2-6 TRBV13 few TRBD2 TGTGCCAGCAGCCCCTCGGGGGGTTATGGGGCCAACGTCCTGACTTTC CASSPSGGYGANVLTF
TRBJ2-7 TRBV9 many NA TGTGCCAGCAGCGTAGGGTCCCAAACCTACGAGCAGTACTTC CASSVGSQTYEQYF
TRBJ1-4 TRBV6-5 NA NA TGTGCCAGCAGTTACTCGTTCCAGGGCGATGAAAAACTGTTTTTT CASSYSFQGDEKLFF
TRBJ2-7 TRBV12-3/TRBV12-4 NA NA TGTGCCAGCAGTCAACTCACGTCAGGGTACTCCTACGAGCAGTACTTC CASSQLTSGYSYEQYF
TRBJ2-2 TRBV12-5 NA NA TGTGCTAGTGGTCCCTCGGCCGGGGCCGGGGAGCTGTTTTTT CASGPSAGAGELFF
TRBJ2-1 TRBV4-2 many NA TGTGCCAGCAGCCAAGGGGGGGACTACAATGAGCAGTTCTTC CASSQGGDYNEQFF
TRBJ2-1 TRBV5-1 few NA TGCGCCAGCAGCAATTCGGCAAGCTCCTACAATGAGCAGTTCTTC CASSNSASSYNEQFF
TRBJ2-1 TRBV10-3 many TRBD2 TGTGCCATCAGTGAGTCTTTAGCGGGAGTTAAAAATGAGCAGTTCTTC CAISESLAGVKNEQFF
TRBJ2-1 TRBV20-1 few NA TGCAGTGCTATCGTTTCAGGGACTTCCCCCTCCTACAATGAGCAGTTCTTC CSAIVSGTSPSYNEQFF
TRBJ2-5 TRBV20-1 many NA TGCAGTGCCCCCGCAGGGGCCCAAGAGACCCAGTACTTC CSAPAGAQETQYF
TRBJ1-6 TRBV5-5 NA NA TGTGCCAGCACCACTGGAGAGGGGGATTCACCCCTCCACTTT CASTTGEGDSPLHF
TRBJ2-7 TRBV11-2 few NA TGTGCCAGCAGCGCAGGGCCAGCCTACGAGCAGTACTTC CASSAGPAYEQYF
TRBJ2-7 TRBV29-1 NA NA TGCAGCGTTGGGAGGGGGGCAGACGAGCAGTACTTC CSVGRGADEQYF
TRBJ2-3 TRBV7-2 NA NA TGTGCCAGCAGCGTCCCGGGGGCGTACACAGATACGCAGTATTTT CASSVPGAYTDTQYF
TRBJ2-1 TRBV28 NA TRBD2 TGTGCCAGCGGCGACACCCTCGGGCGGGGGGAGACGCGGGAGCAGTTCTTC CASGDTLGRGETREQFF
TRBJ2-1 TRBV27 NA TRBD2 TGTGCCAGCAGTCCACCGGGGGTAGCGGGAGGGTGGGATGAGCAGTTCTTC CASSPPGVAGGWDEQFF
TRBJ2-7 TRBV12-3/TRBV12-4 few NA TGTGCCAGCAGTTTACAGGAGCACTCCTACGAGCAGTACTTC CASSLQEHSYEQYF
TRBJ1-3 TRBV29-1 many NA TGCAGCGTCGCCTCCTGGGAGTCTGGAAACACCATATATTTT CSVASWESGNTIYF
TRBJ2-7 TRBV4-1 NA NA TGCGCCAGCAGCCATGAGGCCGGGGGCTACGAGCAGTACTTC CASSHEAGGYEQYF
TRBJ2-2 TRBV29-1 few TRBD1 TGCAGCGTTGAATGGACAGGGCCCACCGGGGAGCTGTTTTTT CSVEWTGPTGELFF
TRBJ1-4 TRBV6-1 many NA TGTGCCAGCAGTCCCCTCCGGGGGGCAACTAATGAAAAACTGTTTTTT CASSPLRGATNEKLFF
TRBJ2-7 TRBV4-1 few TRBD1 TGCGCCAGCAGCCAAGAAAGGTGGGGACAGGGGGCAAGCGAGCAGTACTTC CASSQERWGQGASEQYF
TRBJ2-7 TRBV5-1 many TRBD1 TGCGCCAGCAGCGATCCCGGGACAGGGGTGTACGAGCAGTACTTC CASSDPGTGVYEQYF
TRBJ2-2 TRBV20-1 NA TRBD2 TGCAGTGCTACGGGACTAGCGGGCGGCGGGGAGCTGTTTTTT CSATGLAGGGELFF
TRBJ2-7 TRBV7-9 NA NA TGTGCCAGCAGCTTTGGGTATGGGGGCGGCGAGCAGTACTTC CASSFGYGGGEQYF
TRBJ2-7 TRBV12-3/TRBV12-4 NA NA TGTGCCAGCAGCCCCGGGACGTTTACCTACGAGCAGTACTTC CASSPGTFTYEQYF